The sequence of this TCR beta chain was determined in a study of vaccination and CD4 T cells after COVID-19. Study in general: Ranging from 14 to 241, the interval between dose two and post-vaccine sampling had a median of roughly 10 weeks. The study, taken as a whole, reports: With convalescent patients, a median roughly 83% of reactive clones emerged solely after vaccination.

V was cut by 1 base and J by 4 bases, with 17 bases left in between. Germline CDR1 is SGHVS and CDR2 is FQNEAQ. The CDR3 sequence is 17 residues long. Oncomine TCR Beta short-read sequencing was applied to DNA from cultured CD4+ T cells. TCRdb reanalysed the PCR reads using MiXCR and keeps one entry per CDR3 protein. The table has approximately 15,000 distinct CDR3 sequences, roughly 45% seen once. A remark on this clonotype: Its antigen is unknown.

Treatment defined: approximately nine-day PBMC culture with coronavirus spike peptide pools or control peptides (ViraFEST assay). Expansion of antigen-specific T cells with peptide pools by ViraFEST preceded sequencing of TCRs. This receptor was identified in a human donor who had recovered from COVID-19. V is TRBV7-8 and J is TRBJ1-5; tentatively, D is TRBD1 (6 bases). The sample in question was CD4+ T cells from blood, cultured in vitro, obtained before SARS-CoV-2 vaccination. CDR3 residues: CASSLEGQQGINQPQHF. CDR3 nucleotides: TGTGCCAGCAGCTTAGAAGGTCAACAGGGTATAAATCAGCCCCAGCATTTT.